The sequence of this T cell receptor (beta chain) was determined in a study of T cells in tuberculosis. Study-level information: In South Africa, adults with active tuberculosis were compared with IGRA-negative and latently infected IGRA-positive adolescents.

Comments on this clone: The antigen is undetermined.

Per the germline V gene, CDR1 is SGDLS and CDR2 is YYNGEE. There are 15 residues in the CDR3. J gave up 0 bases and V 4 bases, and 2 bases lay outside the gene matches. The assay was immunoSEQ multiplex PCR, and TCRdb's table has in-frame clones only and misses some. The sample has around 39,000 clones, nearly 95% seen once. Study results and caveats: Active tuberculosis alpha repertoires lay closer to GMM-specific TCRs than controls'.

Sample: PBMCs. The chain joins TRBV9 to TRBJ2-3, with TRBD2 matching over 10 bases. The clonotype was recovered from a donor aged 5-35 years with latent tuberculosis or without tuberculosis infection. The CDR3 is CASSSAGGSTDTQYF. The CDR3, as DNA: TGTGCCAGCAGCTCAGCGGGGGGGAGCACAGATACGCAGTATTTT. The whole variable domain, remainder taken from reference TRBV9 and TRBJ2-3, is DSGVTQTPKHLITATGQRVTLRCSPRSGDLSVYWYQQSLDQGLQFLIQYYNGEERAKGNILERFSAQQFPDLHSELNLSSLELGDSALYFCASSSAGGSTDTQYFGPGTRLTVL.